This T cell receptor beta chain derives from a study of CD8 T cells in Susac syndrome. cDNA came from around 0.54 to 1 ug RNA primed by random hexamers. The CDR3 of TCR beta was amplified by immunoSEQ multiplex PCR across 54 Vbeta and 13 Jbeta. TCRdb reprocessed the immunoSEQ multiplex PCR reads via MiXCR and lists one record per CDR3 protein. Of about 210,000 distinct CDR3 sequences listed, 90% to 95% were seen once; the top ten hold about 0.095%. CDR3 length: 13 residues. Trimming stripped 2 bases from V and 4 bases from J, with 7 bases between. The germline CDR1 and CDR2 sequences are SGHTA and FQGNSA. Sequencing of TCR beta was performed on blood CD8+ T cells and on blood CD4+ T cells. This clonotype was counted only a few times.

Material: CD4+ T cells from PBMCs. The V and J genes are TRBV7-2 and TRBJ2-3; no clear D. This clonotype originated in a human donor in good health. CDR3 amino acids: CASSLRLADTQYF. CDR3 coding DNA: TGTGCCAGCAGCTTAAGATTGGCAGATACGCAGTATTTT.